These T cell receptor beta chains were read from a single sample in a study of blood T cell repertoires in COVID-19. Libraries were prepared by immunoSEQ multiplex PCR; TCRdb keeps only in-frame clonotypes and omits some of them. Found here are over 150,000 clones, over 75% of them singletons; the top ten hold 6.9%. The specimen sequenced was peripheral blood. Source of these receptors: an elderly man with COVID-19, enrolled during active disease. CDR3s include the opening cysteine and the closing phenylalanine or tryptophan. A D gene is named only where the DNA matches it firmly. The size entry is marked missing in some rows and otherwise reads once, few, many or a size class.

J: TRBJ1-1
D: TRBD1
V: TRBV11-3
size: once
CDR3: CASSYRDSAITRGTEAFF
DNA: TGTGCCAGCAGCTACCGGGACAGTGCCATTACAAGGGGGACTGAAGCTTTCTTT

J: TRBJ2-3
D: -
V: TRBV5-4
size: -
CDR3: CASSLGAQVRTDTQYF
DNA: TGTGCCAGCAGCTTAGGGGCGCAGGTTCGCACAGATACGCAGTATTTT

J: TRBJ2-5
D: -
V: TRBV14
size: once
CDR3: CASRLGADQETQYF
DNA: TGTGCCAGCCGTTTGGGGGCAGACCAAGAGACCCAGTACTTC

J: TRBJ1-1
D: -
V: TRBV9
size: -
CDR3: CASSVELGARTEAFF
DNA: TGTGCCAGCAGCGTAGAGCTGGGGGCGCGAACTGAAGCTTTCTTT

J: TRBJ2-5
D: -
V: TRBV10-3
size: once
CDR3: CAISGTSEETQHF
DNA: TGTGCCATCAGCGGGACATCGGAGGAGACCCAGCACTTC

J: TRBJ1-1
D: TRBD1
V: TRBV7-9
size: -
CDR3: CASSLARTGASTEAFF
DNA: TGTGCCAGCAGCTTAGCCCGTACAGGGGCGAGCACTGAAGCTTTCTTT

J: TRBJ2-5
D: -
V: TRBV9
size: -
CDR3: CASSVGGGAEETQYF
DNA: TGTGCCAGCAGCGTAGGAGGGGGGGCCGAGGAGACCCAGTACTTC

J: TRBJ1-6
D: TRBD1
V: TRBV7-9
size: -
CDR3: CASSLAGTGLSPLHF
DNA: TGTGCCAGCAGCCTCGCCGGGACAGGGCTTTCACCCCTCCACTTT

J: TRBJ2-3
D: TRBD2
V: TRBV3-1/TRBV3-2
size: -
CDR3: CASSPSGLAGGPTDTQYF
DNA: TGTGCCAGCAGCCCCTCTGGGCTAGCGGGGGGCCCCACAGATACGCAGTATTTT

J: TRBJ2-2
D: -
V: TRBV9
size: -
CDR3: CASSVESQNTGELFF
DNA: TGTGCCAGCAGCGTAGAATCCCAAAACACCGGGGAGCTGTTTTTT

J: TRBJ1-1
D: TRBD1
V: TRBV18
size: once
CDR3: CASWGQVNTEAFF
DNA: TGTGCCAGCTGGGGACAGGTGAACACTGAAGCTTTCTTT

J: TRBJ2-3
D: TRBD2
V: TRBV5-1
size: -
CDR3: CASSGLVGGGDTQYF
DNA: TGCGCCAGTTCGGGACTAGTCGGGGGAGGAGATACGCAGTATTTT

J: TRBJ1-5
D: -
V: TRBV12-3/TRBV12-4
size: few
CDR3: CASTPMPGRPQHF
DNA: TGTGCCAGCACCCCGATGCCCGGGAGGCCCCAGCATTTT

J: TRBJ2-3
D: TRBD2
V: TRBV29-1
size: -
CDR3: CSVDRDGGAPTDTQYF
DNA: TGCAGCGTTGACAGGGACGGGGGGGCCCCGACAGATACGCAGTATTTT

J: TRBJ1-5
D: -
V: TRBV5-4
size: -
CDR3: CASPSGPPGLGNQPQHF
DNA: TGTGCCAGCCCCTCAGGGCCTCCCGGGTTAGGCAATCAGCCCCAGCATTTT

J: TRBJ2-3
D: TRBD2
V: TRBV9
size: -
CDR3: CASSSLGLAGAPADF
DNA: TGTGCCAGCAGCTCCCTCGGACTAGCGGGGGCCCCGGCGGATTTT

J: TRBJ1-1
D: TRBD1
V: TRBV18
size: -
CDR3: CASSQEQGQGATEAFF
DNA: TGTGCCAGCTCTCAAGAGCAAGGACAGGGGGCCACTGAAGCTTTCTTT

J: TRBJ1-6
D: TRBD1
V: TRBV6-1
size: -
CDR3: CASSEGTGESPLHF
DNA: TGTGCCAGCAGTGAAGGGACAGGAGAATCACCCCTCCACTTT

J: TRBJ2-1
D: TRBD1
V: TRBV4-1
size: -
CDR3: CASSQGRGPSSYNEQFF
DNA: TGCGCCAGCAGCCAAGGTAGGGGGCCGAGCTCCTACAATGAGCAGTTCTTC

J: TRBJ2-7
D: -
V: TRBV20-1
size: -
CDR3: CSASVGTYEQYF
DNA: TGCAGTGCTAGTGTCGGGACCTACGAGCAGTACTTC

J: TRBJ2-6
D: TRBD1
V: TRBV6-1
size: -
CDR3: CASSDNRGLGSGANVLTF
DNA: TGTGCCAGCAGTGACAACAGGGGGCTCGGCTCTGGGGCCAACGTCCTGACTTTC

J: TRBJ2-2
D: TRBD1
V: TRBV2
size: -
CDR3: CASTKGTGVTGELFF
DNA: TGTGCCAGCACTAAGGGGACAGGGGTCACCGGGGAGCTGTTTTTT